The next 25 T cell receptor beta chains were all read from a single sample in a study of cytomegalovirus exposure and HLA in healthy donors. A multiplex PCR was run with 60 Vbeta primers and 13 Jbeta primers. The method was immunoSEQ multiplex PCR; TCRdb's version includes in-frame clones alone and lacks a portion of them. The sample holds around 130,000 clones, roughly 70% seen once. The sequenced sample consisted of PBMCs. Receptors were obtained from a woman aged 40 to 49 in good health and CMV-seropositive.

This chain connects TRBV7-2 to TRBJ1-1; D call uncertain. The CDR3 has 15 amino acids. Germline V lookup: CDR1 SGHTA, CDR2 FQGNSA. The germline V and J ends were trimmed by 1 base and 3 bases, with 12 bases remaining between them. This CDR3 is CASSLDVGGDTEAFF. CDR3 sequence (DNA): TGTGCCAGCAGCTTAGATGTGGGAGGTGACACTGAAGCTTTCTTT.

The V call is TRBV18, the J call TRBJ1-1, with 8 bases fitting TRBD1. This CDR3 has 14 amino acids. J lost 6 bases, V lost 3 bases, and 6 bases had no gene match. CDR1 KGHSH and CDR2 LQKENI come from the germline V gene. The DNA for the CDR3 is TGTGCCAGCTCACCCCTAGACAGGGGCCCTGAAGCTTTCTTT. Translation gives CASSPLDRGPEAFF.

The chain joins TRBV4-1 to TRBJ2-1; D is perhaps TRBD2 (6 bases). In germline, CDR1 is MGHRA, CDR2 YSYEKL. Deletions cut 0 bases from V and 4 bases from J, with 13 bases between. The CDR3 runs to 16 residues. The CDR3 loop is CASSQDARGAYNEQFF. The CDR3 region has the DNA TGCGCCAGCAGCCAAGATGCTCGCGGGGCTTACAATGAGCAGTTCTTC.

CDR3 nucleotide sequence: TGTGCCAGCAAGGGACTAGCGGGGGGTTCGTACGAGCAGTACTTC. Its protein product is CASKGLAGGSYEQYF. This chain joins TRBV7-2 and TRBJ2-7; TRBD2 aligns across 15 bases. V gave up 7 bases and J gave up 4 bases; unmatched junction bases: 5. Looked up from germline, CDR1 is SGHTA and CDR2 is FQGNSA. The CDR3 sequence is 15 residues long.

V gene TRBV10-3 combines with J gene TRBJ2-3; 10 positions agree with TRBD1. This CDR3 region has 17 residues. CDR1 and CDR2 from the germline V gene are ENHRY and SYGVKD. Trimming removed 0 bases from V and 6 bases from J; junction bases left unmatched: 9. CDR3 region: CAISESRQGAEGDTQYF. In DNA form, the CDR3 reads TGTGCCATCAGTGAGTCGAGACAGGGGGCGGAAGGTGATACGCAGTATTTT.

The chain joins TRBV19 to TRBJ1-1, with 7 bases aligning to TRBD1. The CDR3 is 13 residues long. J was trimmed by 8 bases and V by 3 bases; bases with no gene match: 6. Germline V gene sequence: CDR1 LNHDA, CDR2 SQIVND (reference sequence). The CDR3: CASSIYGRGEAFF. CDR3 sequence (DNA): TGTGCCAGTAGTATTTATGGCAGGGGGGAAGCTTTCTTT.

The chain employs TRBV5-1 and TRBJ1-1, with D hard to call. Germline V gene data show CDR1 as SGHRS and CDR2 as YFSETQ. Deletions cut 6 bases from V and 0 bases from J, with 9 bases between. The CDR3 has 13 residues. This CDR3 is CASNLELNTEAFF. The CDR3 DNA sequence: TGCGCCAGCAACCTCGAGTTGAACACTGAAGCTTTCTTT.

CDR3 coding DNA: TGTGCCAGCAGCCCCGCCCCCGGGATCCAAGAGACCCAGTACTTC. Encoded protein: CASSPAPGIQETQYF. This chain links TRBV7-2 with TRBJ2-5; perhaps TRBD2 as D (5 bases). Germline lookup yields CDR1 SGHTA and CDR2 FQGNSA. Deletions cut 5 bases from V and 1 base from J, with 14 bases between. The CDR3 loop spans 15 amino acids.

This clone was recorded a few times. V usage is TRBV4-3 and J usage is TRBJ1-5; D call uncertain. Trimming shortened V by 0 bases and J by 0 bases, and 9 bases separated the two germline ends. This CDR3 has 16 amino acids. The germline V gene encodes CDR1 LGHNA and CDR2 YSLEER. CDR3 bases: TGCGCCAGCAGCCAAGATTTCGGAGATAGCAATCAGCCCCAGCATTTT. It specifies CASSQDFGDSNQPQHF.

The chain joins TRBV2 to TRBJ2-4, with TRBD2 matching over 12 bases. This CDR3 spans 16 amino acids. The germline V gene encodes CDR1 SNHLY and CDR2 FYNNEI. V was clipped by 9 bases and J by 3 bases; unmatched bases: 9. The CDR3 is CARGTSGGRGKNIQYF. The CDR3 nucleotides are TGTGCCAGGGGTACTAGCGGGGGGCGGGGCAAAAACATTCAGTACTTC.

The genes are TRBV2 and TRBJ2-1; D is perhaps TRBD2 (5 bases). V was cut by 7 bases and J by 9 bases, with 16 bases left in between. The CDR3 has 13 amino acids. Germline CDR1 is SNHLY and CDR2 is FYNNEI. The CDR3 DNA follows: TGTGCCAGCACGATAGAGGGCCGTTCTGAGCAGTTCTTC. Translated: CASTIEGRSEQFF. The full variable domain, its missing parts supplied by reference TRBV2 and TRBJ2-1, is EPEVTQTPSHQVTQMGQEVILRCVPISNHLYFYWYRQILGQKVEFLVSFYNNEISEKSEIFDDQFSVERPDGSNFTLKIRSTKLEDSAMYFCASTIEGRSEQFFGPGTRLTVL.

The V and J genes are TRBV6-5 and TRBJ1-6; TRBD1 is a possible D gene (5 bases). V lost 8 bases, J lost 7 bases, and 15 bases lay in between. Germline CDR1 and CDR2: MNHEY and SVGAGI. The CDR3 extends over 14 amino acids. CDR3 sequence reads: CASAIAGNNSPLHF. Written as DNA, the CDR3 is TGTGCCAGCGCGATTGCAGGGAACAATTCACCCCTCCACTTT.

V is TRBV6-5 and J is TRBJ1-5, with 8 nucleotides matching TRBD1. The J segment lost 6 bases and the V segment lost 6 bases, leaving 10 bases of the junction unmatched. Germline lookup yields CDR1 MNHEY and CDR2 SVGAGI. The CDR3 has 15 residues. In DNA, the CDR3 is TGTGCCAGCAGCCCCCGGGACAGGAGGGTTCAGCCCCAGCATTTT. This translates into CASSPRDRRVQPQHF.

The V and J genes are TRBV6-6 and TRBJ2-7; tentative D call: TRBD1 (5 bases). This CDR3 has 13 residues. Trimming removed 7 bases from V and 0 bases from J, with 10 bases in between. Germline CDR1 MNHNY, CDR2 SVGAGI (reference sequence). The CDR3 DNA reads TGTGCCAGCAAGCAGGGAAGCTCCTACGAGCAGTACTTC. This codes for CASKQGSSYEQYF.

The table lists this clone with a few counts. The chain has TRBV5-1 and TRBJ2-3; 7 bases are shared with TRBD1. Germline CDR1 and CDR2: SGHRS and YFSETQ. With 3 bases clipped from V and 4 bases from J, the junction kept 2 bases outside the gene matches. The CDR3 is made up of 13 amino acids. The CDR3 sequence: CASSSTGPDTQYF. As DNA, the CDR3 is TGCGCCAGCAGCTCGACAGGGCCAGATACGCAGTATTTT.

Only a few counts were recorded for this clone. The chain couples TRBV14 to TRBJ2-7; D perhaps matches TRBD2 (5 bases). Trimming removed 0 bases at V and 2 bases at J, with 11 bases between. CDR1 SGHDN and CDR2 FVKESK come from the germline V gene. There are 15 residues in the CDR3. CDR3 DNA: TGTGCCAGCAGCCAAGATATGGGAGACACCTACGAGCAGTACTTC. This translates into CASSQDMGDTYEQYF.

This chain links TRBV15 with TRBJ2-7; TRBD2 might be the D (6 bases). The CDR3 loop spans 15 amino acids. Germline assignment: CDR1 LNHNV and CDR2 YYDKDF (reference sequence). V shed 7 bases and J shed 3 bases, with 19 bases lying between them. This chain's CDR3 is CATTFGGGPDYEQYF. The CDR3 region has the DNA TGTGCCACCACCTTCGGAGGAGGGCCAGACTACGAGCAGTACTTC.

The chain recombines TRBV7-8 with TRBJ2-1, with D possibly matching TRBD1 (6 bases). Germline V gene lookup returns CDR1 SGHVS and CDR2 FQNEAQ. CDR3 length: 16 amino acids. Trimming took off 4 bases at V and 0 bases at J, with 13 bases between the two ends. The CDR3 is CASSSYRVSSYNEQFF. As DNA, the CDR3 is TGTGCCAGCAGCTCCTACAGGGTCTCCTCCTACAATGAGCAGTTCTTC.

The chain combines TRBV28 with TRBJ2-2; weak D call: TRBD2 (6 bases). Trimming shortened V by 5 bases and J by 2 bases, and 12 bases separated the two germline ends. CDR3 length equals 15 residues. Per germline, CDR1 MDHEN and CDR2 SYDVKM. This CDR3 reads CASSLPSANTGELFF. CDR3 DNA: TGTGCCAGCAGTCTTCCTAGCGCTAACACCGGGGAGCTGTTTTTT.

The chain uses TRBV19 and TRBJ1-2; tentatively, D is TRBD1 (5 bases). V shed 3 bases and J shed 0 bases, with 17 bases lying between them. Germline CDR1 is LNHDA and CDR2 is SQIVND (reference sequence). CDR3 size: 17 residues. The CDR3 coding sequence is TGTGCCAGTAGTATGGTGGCAGGGATATTAGCTAACTATGGCTACACCTTC. This sequence encodes CASSMVAGILANYGYTF.

The chain combines TRBV9 with TRBJ2-3, with 7 positions matching TRBD2. Germline V CDR1 and CDR2: SGDLS, YYNGEE. This CDR3 spans 16 amino acids. After removal of 1 base from V and 1 base from J, the junction contained 6 bases not matched to a gene. The CDR3 reads CASSVSSAGRTDTQYF. CDR3 DNA sequence: TGTGCCAGCAGCGTAAGTTCAGCGGGGCGCACAGATACGCAGTATTTT. Complete variable domain (other parts from reference TRBV9 and TRBJ2-3): DSGVTQTPKHLITATGQRVTLRCSPRSGDLSVYWYQQSLDQGLQFLIQYYNGEERAKGNILERFSAQQFPDLHSELNLSSLELGDSALYFCASSVSSAGRTDTQYFGPGTRLTVL.

This chain connects TRBV11-2 to TRBJ1-2, with D maybe TRBD1 (5 bases). V lost 3 bases to trimming and J lost 5 bases, with 7 bases between them. Germline lookup yields CDR1 SGHAT and CDR2 FQNNGV. This CDR3 region has 12 residues. The CDR3 DNA follows: TGTGCCAGCAGCTTGAAGGGGTATGGCTACACCTTC. As protein: CASSLKGYGYTF.

V is TRBV15 and J is TRBJ2-7; TRBD1 agrees at 10 bases. Germline loops: CDR1 LNHNV, CDR2 YYDKDF (reference sequence). Trimming at V came to 4 bases and at J to 4 bases, leaving 4 bases not matched to a gene. The CDR3 has 14 residues. The CDR3 bases are TGTGCCACCAGCACTGGACAGGGGGAATACGAGCAGTACTTC. Translated: CATSTGQGEYEQYF.

The chain couples TRBV7-2 to TRBJ2-7; 7 bases map to TRBD1. The CDR3 extends over 14 amino acids. Germline lookup yields CDR1 SGHTA and CDR2 FQGNSA. After removal of 5 bases from V and 3 bases from J, the junction contained 7 bases not matched to a gene. The CDR3 protein is CASSPNRGDYEQYF. In DNA, the CDR3 is TGTGCCAGCAGCCCTAACAGGGGAGACTACGAGCAGTACTTC.

The chain is built from TRBV6-1 and TRBJ1-2, with D perhaps matching TRBD1 (6 bases). The germline CDR1 and CDR2 sequences are MNHNS and SASEGT. Trimming cost V 2 bases and J 5 bases, with 6 bases left between them. The CDR3 totals 12 residues. The CDR3 coding sequence is TGTGCCAGCAGTGAAAGGGGGTATGGCTACACCTTC. Protein product: CASSERGYGYTF.